The rows below give T cell receptor beta chains drawn from one sample of a study of blood T cell repertoires in COVID-19. TCRdb's copy holds only in-frame clones and misses some; the assay was immunoSEQ multiplex PCR. Of over 250,000 clones listed, 88% are singletons. The sequencing sample was made of PBMCs or T cells enriched from blood (not recorded which). These receptors all come from a woman aged 50 to 65 who had recovered from COVID-19. CDR3s include the opening cysteine and the closing phenylalanine or tryptophan. The D gene is left open where the match is weak. Only part of the rows carry a size: once, few, many, or a class if the clone is expanded.

j_call v_call clone_size d_call cdr3_aa cdr3_nt
TRBJ1-3 TRBV4-2 . TRBD1 CASSQEVTGSSGNTIYF TGTGCCAGCAGCCAAGAAGTGACAGGGAGCTCTGGAAACACCATATATTTT
TRBJ1-4 TRBV5-1 . TRBD1 CASSLVGQGLGEKLFF TGCGCCAGCAGCTTGGTCGGACAGGGGCTGGGGGAAAAACTGTTTTTT
TRBJ1-5 TRBV5-1 . . CASSLGDNSNQPQHF TGCGCCAGCAGCTTGGGTGACAATAGCAATCAGCCCCAGCATTTT
TRBJ1-1 TRBV7-8 . TRBD1 CASSMGTALQSTEAFF TGTGCCAGCAGCATGGGGACAGCTCTTCAGAGCACTGAAGCTTTCTTT
TRBJ2-1 TRBV20-1 . TRBD2 CSASIGRGSYNEQFF TGCAGTGCTAGTATCGGGAGGGGCTCCTACAATGAGCAGTTCTTC
TRBJ1-2 TRBV7-8 . . CASSSEYRPQGYGYTF TGTGCCAGCAGCTCCGAGTACAGGCCCCAGGGGTATGGCTACACCTTC
TRBJ1-1 TRBV15 few . CATSEEDGRNTEAFF TGTGCCACCAGCGAGGAGGACGGGAGGAACACTGAAGCTTTCTTT
TRBJ1-1 TRBV6-5 . TRBD1 CASRDRQGGFGAFF TGTGCCAGCAGGGACCGACAGGGGGGATTCGGGGCTTTCTTT
TRBJ1-4 TRBV18 . TRBD1 CASQATTGTHEKLFF TGTGCCAGCCAAGCGACGACAGGGACTCATGAAAAACTGTTTTTT
TRBJ2-1 TRBV7-2 . . CASSLDSGTYNEQFF TGTGCCAGCAGCCTGGACTCTGGCACCTATAATGAGCAGTTCTTC
TRBJ1-4 TRBV28 . . CASTRWGANEKLFF TGTGCCAGCACCCGGTGGGGGGCTAATGAAAAACTGTTTTTT
TRBJ1-1 TRBV29-1 . . CSVVDEGAFF TGCAGCGTTGTTGATGAGGGAGCTTTCTTT
TRBJ2-7 TRBV6-6 . TRBD2 CASSYGSGGYEQYF TGTGCCAGCAGTTACGGGTCGGGGGGTTACGAGCAGTACTTC
TRBJ2-2 TRBV18 . TRBD1 CASSVSTGANTGELFF TGTGCCAGCTCGGTCTCGACAGGGGCCAACACCGGGGAGCTGTTTTTT
TRBJ1-2 TRBV28 . . CASSQGYYGYTF TGTGCCAGCAGTCAGGGGTACTATGGCTACACCTTC
TRBJ1-6 TRBV2 once . CATLGSSYNSPLHF TGTGCCACCCTGGGCAGCTCCTATAATTCACCCCTCCACTTT
TRBJ1-1 TRBV28 once . CASTLLQGNTEAFF TGTGCCAGCACCCTTTTACAGGGGAACACTGAAGCTTTCTTT
TRBJ2-7 TRBV14 few . CASSHGGPYEQYF TGTGCCAGCAGCCACGGTGGTCCCTACGAGCAGTACTTC
TRBJ2-5 TRBV18 . TRBD2 CASSPGLASETQYF TGTGCCAGCTCACCGGGACTAGCTTCCGAGACCCAGTACTTC
TRBJ2-7 TRBV2 . TRBD2 CASRGTSGRIGEQYF TGTGCCAGCAGAGGGACTAGCGGGAGGATTGGCGAGCAGTACTTC
TRBJ1-5 TRBV2 . . CASSAGRNQPQHF TGTGCCAGCAGTGCAGGGCGGAATCAGCCCCAGCATTTT
TRBJ2-3 TRBV3-1/TRBV3-2 . TRBD2 CASSPRDYLTDTQYF TGTGCCAGCAGCCCACGGGACTACCTCACAGATACGCAGTATTTT
TRBJ2-1 TRBV28 . . CASSLLASEQFF TGTGCCAGCAGTTTATTGGCAAGTGAGCAGTTCTTC
TRBJ2-7 TRBV6-5 . TRBD2 CATLTSVYLGYEQYF TGTGCCACCCTAACTAGCGTCTATTTGGGCTACGAGCAGTACTTC
TRBJ2-7 TRBV5-1 . TRBD1 CASSFSSTGAMEQYF TGCGCCAGCAGCTTCTCTTCGACAGGGGCCATGGAGCAGTACTTC
TRBJ1-4 TRBV4-1 . . CASSQYRQEEAKLFF TGCGCCAGCAGCCAATACAGGCAAGAAGAGGCAAAACTGTTTTTT
TRBJ2-7 TRBV29-1 . . CSVERGGEQYF TGCAGCGTTGAACGGGGTGGCGAGCAGTACTTC
TRBJ2-6 TRBV7-9 . . CASSPEPGQSGAGANVLTF TGTGCCAGCAGCCCGGAACCGGGACAAAGTGGAGCTGGGGCCAACGTCCTGACTTTC
TRBJ2-7 TRBV9 . . CASSVLAETYEQYF TGTGCCAGCAGCGTACTGGCAGAAACCTACGAGCAGTACTTC
TRBJ2-7 TRBV7-3 . TRBD1 CASSLTSGGDPSYEQYF TGTGCCAGCAGCTTAACCTCAGGGGGCGATCCCTCCTACGAGCAGTACTTC
TRBJ1-2 TRBV30 . . CAWSSGDGYTF TGTGCCTGGAGTTCGGGTGATGGCTACACCTTC
TRBJ2-3 TRBV27 . . CASTKLGSSTDTQYF TGTGCCAGCACCAAGCTAGGCTCTAGCACAGATACGCAGTATTTT
TRBJ1-5 TRBV28 . TRBD1 CASITTGGRNQPQHF TGTGCCAGCATTACGACAGGGGGTCGCAATCAGCCCCAGCATTTT
TRBJ2-5 TRBV10-1 . TRBD1 CASSESIGQGARETQYF TGCGCCAGCAGTGAGTCGATCGGGCAGGGGGCTCGTGAGACCCAGTACTTC
TRBJ2-4 TRBV4-2 . . CASSQAGGGIQYF TGTGCCAGCAGCCAGGCAGGAGGTGGCATTCAGTACTTC
TRBJ2-1 TRBV28 . TRBD2 CASSFGGLSSNEQFF TGTGCCAGCAGTTTCGGGGGGTTAAGTAGCAATGAGCAGTTCTTC
TRBJ1-2 TRBV3-1/TRBV3-2 . . CASSQDLGGRGYTF TGTGCCAGCAGCCAAGACTTAGGAGGTAGGGGCTACACCTTC
TRBJ2-7 TRBV5-5 . TRBD2 CASSQTSGSSYEQYF TGTGCCAGCAGCCAGACTAGCGGGAGCTCCTACGAGCAGTACTTC
TRBJ2-3 TRBV29-1 . TRBD2 CSVTSGAHSTDTQYF TGCAGCGTTACTAGCGGGGCTCATAGCACAGATACGCAGTATTTT
TRBJ1-2 TRBV27 . . CASSFLDSFDRYTF TGTGCCAGCAGTTTTCTTGACAGTTTTGATCGCTACACCTTC
TRBJ2-3 TRBV7-7 . TRBD2 CASSSGPTSDTQYF TGTGCTAGCAGTAGCGGGCCCACCTCAGATACGCAGTATTTT
TRBJ2-6 TRBV19 . TRBD2 CASSIRKLAGGHSGANVLTF TGTGCCAGTAGTATAAGGAAACTAGCGGGAGGGCACTCTGGGGCCAACGTCCTGACTTTC
TRBJ2-3 TRBV14 . . CASSQVGAITGTDTQYF TGTGCCAGCAGCCAAGTCGGAGCCATCACCGGCACAGATACGCAGTATTTT
TRBJ1-1 TRBV7-2 . TRBD1 CASSAGTVKNTEAFF TGTGCCAGCAGCGCCGGGACAGTGAAGAACACTGAAGCTTTCTTT
TRBJ2-1 TRBV11-3 . . CASSLGAGPRQYNEQFF TGTGCCAGCAGCTTAGGGGCGGGACCTAGGCAATACAATGAGCAGTTCTTC
TRBJ2-3 TRBV28 . . CASSLRSTDTQYF TGTGCCAGCAGTTTACGTAGCACAGATACGCAGTATTTT
TRBJ2-5 TRBV7-8 . TRBD2 CASRIAGEKETQYF TGTGCCAGCCGGATCGCGGGAGAGAAAGAGACCCAGTACTTC
TRBJ1-4 TRBV27 . . CASSRRQSIATNEKLFF TGTGCCAGCAGTCGACGACAGTCCATAGCAACTAATGAAAAACTGTTTTTT